This TCR beta chain was sequenced in a study of shared clonotypes between healthy human individuals. Overall study: Each donor contributed plates that comprised three CD4 naive, three CD4 memory, two CD8 naive and one CD8 memory.

TCRdb keeps only in-frame clones here, not all; method: immunoSEQ multiplex PCR. Of almost 700,000 clones in the sample, about 91% were seen once. The naive CD8 subset, CD45RO-negative cells positively selected for CCR7, excluded terminally differentiated effector memory CD45RA+ cells. Donors had no recently reported acute infections or vaccinations and were HIV-negative. J lost 3 bases, V lost 5 bases, and 6 bases had no gene match. The CDR3 contains 15 residues. The germline V gene encodes CDR1 MDHEN and CDR2 SYDVKM. This receptor was obtained from a young man in good health. This chain connects TRBV28 to TRBJ2-7; 11 nucleotides line up with TRBD1. The sequenced sample consisted of naive CD8+ T cells sorted from blood. Written as DNA, the CDR3 is TGTGCCAGCAGTCTCTCCGGGACAGGGGGCTACGAGCAGTACTTC. This translates into CASSLSGTGGYEQYF.